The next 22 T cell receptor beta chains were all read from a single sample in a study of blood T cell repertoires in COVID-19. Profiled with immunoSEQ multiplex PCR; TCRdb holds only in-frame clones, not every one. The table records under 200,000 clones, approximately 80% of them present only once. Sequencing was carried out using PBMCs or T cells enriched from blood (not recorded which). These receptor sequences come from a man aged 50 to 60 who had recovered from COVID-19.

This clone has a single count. CDR3 sequence reads: CASSDLTGGGTEAFF. CDR3 bases: TGTGCCAGCAGTGATCTAACCGGGGGTGGCACTGAAGCTTTCTTT. V usage is TRBV25-1 and J usage is TRBJ1-1, with D possibly TRBD1 on 5 matching bases. The CDR3 length is 15 residues. Trimming pared 3 bases from V and 4 bases from J, leaving 15 bases between. Per germline, CDR1 MGHDK and CDR2 SYGVNS.

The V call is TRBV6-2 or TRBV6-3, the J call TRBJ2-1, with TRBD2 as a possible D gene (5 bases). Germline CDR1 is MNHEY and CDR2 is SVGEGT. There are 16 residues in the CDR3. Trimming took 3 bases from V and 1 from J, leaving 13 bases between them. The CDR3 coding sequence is TGTGCCAGCAGTTATAGGGTCACGGGGTCCTACAATGAGCAGTTCTTC. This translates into CASSYRVTGSYNEQFF.

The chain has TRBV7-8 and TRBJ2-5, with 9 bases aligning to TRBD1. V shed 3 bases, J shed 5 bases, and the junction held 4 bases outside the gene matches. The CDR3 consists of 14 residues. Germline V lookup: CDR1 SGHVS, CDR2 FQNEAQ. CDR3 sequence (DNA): TGTGCCAGCAGCTTCGGGACAGGGTACGAGACCCAGTACTTC. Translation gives CASSFGTGYETQYF. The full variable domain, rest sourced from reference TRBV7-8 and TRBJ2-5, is GAGVSQSPRYKVAKRGQDVALRCDPISGHVSLFWYQQALGQGPEFLTYFQNEAQLDKSGLPSDRFFAERPEGSVSTLKIQRTQQEDSAVYLCASSFGTGYETQYFGPGTRLLVL.

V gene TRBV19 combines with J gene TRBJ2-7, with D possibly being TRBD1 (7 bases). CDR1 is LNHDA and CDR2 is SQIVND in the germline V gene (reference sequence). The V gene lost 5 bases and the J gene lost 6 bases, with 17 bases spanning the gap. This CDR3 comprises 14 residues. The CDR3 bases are TGTGCCAGTAGTGAGGGGGCGGGGACGGCCGAGCAGTACTTC. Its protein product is CASSEGAGTAEQYF. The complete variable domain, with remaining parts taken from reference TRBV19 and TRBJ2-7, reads DGGITQSPKYLFRKEGQNVTLSCEQNLNHDAMYWYRQDPGQGLRLIYYSQIVNDFQKGDIAEGYSVSREKKESFPLTVTSAQKNPTAFYLCASSEGAGTAEQYFGPGTRLTVT.

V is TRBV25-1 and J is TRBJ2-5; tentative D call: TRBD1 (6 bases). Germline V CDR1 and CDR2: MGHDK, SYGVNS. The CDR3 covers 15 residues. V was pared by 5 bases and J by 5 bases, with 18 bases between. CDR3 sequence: CASSPTRGSRETQYF. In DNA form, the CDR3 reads TGTGCCAGCAGTCCCACCAGGGGATCTCGGGAGACCCAGTACTTC.

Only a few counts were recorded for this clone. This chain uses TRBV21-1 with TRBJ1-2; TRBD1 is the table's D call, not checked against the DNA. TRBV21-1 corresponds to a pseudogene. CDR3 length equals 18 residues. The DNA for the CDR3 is TGTGCCAGCAGCGCGCGACTTTCTCTCAGGGGTCCCCCTATGGGCTACACCTTC. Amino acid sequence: CASSARLSLRGPPMGYTF.

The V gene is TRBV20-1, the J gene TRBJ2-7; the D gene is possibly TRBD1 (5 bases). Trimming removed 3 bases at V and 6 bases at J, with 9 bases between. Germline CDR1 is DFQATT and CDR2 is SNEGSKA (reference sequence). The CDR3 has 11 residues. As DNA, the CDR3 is TGCAGTGCTAGTAGGGGCGTCGAGCAGTACTTC. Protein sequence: CSASRGVEQYF.

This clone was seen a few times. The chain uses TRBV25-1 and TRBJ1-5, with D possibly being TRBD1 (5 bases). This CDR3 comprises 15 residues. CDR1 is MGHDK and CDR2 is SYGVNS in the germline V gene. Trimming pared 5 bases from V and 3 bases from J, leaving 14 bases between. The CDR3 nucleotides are TGTGCCAGCAGTCCCCCCGAGGGACTCAATCAGCCCCAGCATTTT. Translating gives CASSPPEGLNQPQHF.

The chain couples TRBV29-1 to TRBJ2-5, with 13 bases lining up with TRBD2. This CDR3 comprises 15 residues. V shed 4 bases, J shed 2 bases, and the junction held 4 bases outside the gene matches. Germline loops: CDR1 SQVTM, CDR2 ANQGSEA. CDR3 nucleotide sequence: TGCAGCGTTGCCACTAGCGGGGGGGCACAAGAGACCCAGTACTTC. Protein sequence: CSVATSGGAQETQYF. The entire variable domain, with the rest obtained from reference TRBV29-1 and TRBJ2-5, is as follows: SAVISQKPSRDICQRGTSLTIQCQVDSQVTMMFWYRQQPGQSLTLIATANQGSEATYESGFVIDKFPISRPNLTFSTLTVSNMSPEDSSIYLCSVATSGGAQETQYFGPGTRLLVL.

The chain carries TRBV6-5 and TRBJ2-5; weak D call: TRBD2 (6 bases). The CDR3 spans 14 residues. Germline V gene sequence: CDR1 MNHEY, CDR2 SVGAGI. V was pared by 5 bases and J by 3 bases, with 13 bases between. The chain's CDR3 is CASSPAGRKETQYF. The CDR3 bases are TGTGCCAGCAGTCCTGCGGGACGGAAAGAGACCCAGTACTTC.

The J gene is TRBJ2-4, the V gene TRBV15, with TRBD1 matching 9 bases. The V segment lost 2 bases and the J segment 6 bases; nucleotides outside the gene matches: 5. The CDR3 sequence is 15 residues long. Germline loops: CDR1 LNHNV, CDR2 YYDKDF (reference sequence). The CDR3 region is CATSRPGQGLNIQYF. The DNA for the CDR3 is TGTGCCACCAGCAGACCCGGACAGGGGTTAAACATTCAGTACTTC.

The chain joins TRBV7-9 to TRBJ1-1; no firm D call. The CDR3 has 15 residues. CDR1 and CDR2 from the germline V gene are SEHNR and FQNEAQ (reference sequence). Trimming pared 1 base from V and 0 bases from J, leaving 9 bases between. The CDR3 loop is CASSLDRGMNTEAFF. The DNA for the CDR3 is TGTGCCAGCAGCTTAGATCGGGGAATGAACACTGAAGCTTTCTTT.

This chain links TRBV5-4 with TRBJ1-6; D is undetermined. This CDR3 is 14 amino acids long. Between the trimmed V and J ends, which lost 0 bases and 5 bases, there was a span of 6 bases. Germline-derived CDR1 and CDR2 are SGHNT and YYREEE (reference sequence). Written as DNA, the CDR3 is TGTGCCAGCAGCTTGGGGCGGAATAATTCACCCCTCCACTTT. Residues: CASSLGRNNSPLHF.

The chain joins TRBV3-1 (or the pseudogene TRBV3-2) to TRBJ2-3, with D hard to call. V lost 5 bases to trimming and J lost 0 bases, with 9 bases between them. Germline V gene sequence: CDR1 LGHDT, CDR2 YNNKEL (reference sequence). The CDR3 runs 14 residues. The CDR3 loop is CASSFRASTDTQYF. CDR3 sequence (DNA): TGTGCCAGCAGCTTCCGCGCCAGCACAGATACGCAGTATTTT.

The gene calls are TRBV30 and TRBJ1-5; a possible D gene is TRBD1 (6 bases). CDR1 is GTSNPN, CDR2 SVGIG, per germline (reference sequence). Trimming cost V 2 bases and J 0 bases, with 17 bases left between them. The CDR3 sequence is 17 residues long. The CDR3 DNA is TGTGCCTGGAGTAGAAAGGGAGGGGGTCGTAGCAATCAGCCCCAGCATTTT. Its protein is CAWSRKGGGRSNQPQHF.

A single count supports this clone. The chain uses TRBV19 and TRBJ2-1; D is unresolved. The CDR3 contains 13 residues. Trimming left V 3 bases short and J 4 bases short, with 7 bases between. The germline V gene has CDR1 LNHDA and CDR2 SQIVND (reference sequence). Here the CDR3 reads CASSMERYNEQFF. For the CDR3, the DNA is TGTGCCAGTAGTATGGAGAGGTACAATGAGCAGTTCTTC.

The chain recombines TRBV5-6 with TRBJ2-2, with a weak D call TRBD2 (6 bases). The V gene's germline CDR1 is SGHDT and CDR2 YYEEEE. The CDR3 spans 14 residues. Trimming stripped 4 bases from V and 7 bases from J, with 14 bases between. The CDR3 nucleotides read TGTGCCAGCAGCGGACTACCAAAAAGCGGGGAGCTGTTTTTT. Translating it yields CASSGLPKSGELFF. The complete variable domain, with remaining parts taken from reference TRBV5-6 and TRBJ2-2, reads DAGVTQSPTHLIKTRGQQVTLRCSPKSGHDTVSWYQQALGQGPQFIFQYYEEEERQRGNFPDRFSGHQFPNYSSELNVNALLLGDSALYLCASSGLPKSGELFFGEGSRLTVL.

CDR3 bases: TGTGCCATCAGTGGGGCTGTCTACGAGCAGTACTTC. Amino acids: CAISGAVYEQYF. The rearrangement joins TRBV10-3 to TRBJ2-7; D call uncertain. Trimming shortened V by 4 bases and J by 3 bases, and 7 bases separated the two germline ends. The CDR3 is made up of 12 amino acids. From germline, CDR1 is ENHRY and CDR2 SYGVKD.

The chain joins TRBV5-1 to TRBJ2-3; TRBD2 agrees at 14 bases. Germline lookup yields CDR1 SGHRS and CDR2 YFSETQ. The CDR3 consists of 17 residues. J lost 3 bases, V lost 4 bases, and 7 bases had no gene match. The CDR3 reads CASSPGLAGVKTDTQYF. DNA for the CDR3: TGCGCCAGCAGCCCGGGACTAGCGGGGGTGAAGACAGATACGCAGTATTTT.

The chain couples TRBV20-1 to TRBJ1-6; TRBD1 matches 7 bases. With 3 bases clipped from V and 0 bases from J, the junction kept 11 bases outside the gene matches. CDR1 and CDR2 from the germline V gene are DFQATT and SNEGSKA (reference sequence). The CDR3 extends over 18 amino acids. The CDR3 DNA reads TGCAGTGCTAGTTCGCGGGACAGAATGAGCTCCTATAATTCACCCCTCCACTTT. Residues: CSASSRDRMSSYNSPLHF.

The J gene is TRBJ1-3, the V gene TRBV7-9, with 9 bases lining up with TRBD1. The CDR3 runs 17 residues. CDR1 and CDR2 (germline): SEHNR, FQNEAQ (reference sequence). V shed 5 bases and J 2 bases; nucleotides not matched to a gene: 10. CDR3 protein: CASSQGTGPQAGNTIYF. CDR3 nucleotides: TGTGCCAGCAGCCAGGGGACAGGGCCTCAAGCTGGAAACACCATATATTTT.

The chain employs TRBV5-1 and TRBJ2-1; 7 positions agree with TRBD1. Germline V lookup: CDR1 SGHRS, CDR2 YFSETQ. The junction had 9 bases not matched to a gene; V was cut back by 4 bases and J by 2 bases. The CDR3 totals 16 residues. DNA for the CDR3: TGCGCCAGCAGCAGACGACCTGGGACAGCCTACAATGAGCAGTTCTTC. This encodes CASSRRPGTAYNEQFF.